This T cell receptor (beta chain) comes out of a study of beta chain features in type 1 diabetes (dated by TCRdb to the late 2010s). Study-wide context: No differences in mean age, gender distribution, total cell number or subset yield were found between patients and healthy donors. Regulatory and stem cell-like memory subsets were isolated from only 8 patients and roughly 8 healthy donors, whereas naive and central memory subsets came from all 28 donors. Across all samples, approximately 98,000,000 sorted cells were examined, and cell number per subset correlated strongly with RNA yield. The study compared TCRB repertoires of sorted circulating CD4+ T cell subsets between recently diagnosed type 1 diabetes patients and matched healthy donors.

V is cut by 6 bases and J by 2 bases, and the space between the germline ends is 15 bases. The CDR3 has 15 amino acids, counting the end cysteine and phenylalanine. Only the CDR3 part of the read is kept: 45 bases, read in frame from the first base. The germline V gene supplies CDR1 MNHEY and CDR2 SVGAGI. All of the isolated RNA was reverse transcribed with the High Capacity cDNA Reverse Transcription Kit, so expressed TCRB transcripts were sequenced. Deep immunoSEQ sequencing was applied to naive, central memory and regulatory T cell samples, giving an average of roughly 3.6 million total reads per sample. After sorted cells were lysed in RLT buffer, RNA was extracted with DNase-treated RNeasy Micro or Mini kits, with the choice depending on cell number. Each cell subset was processed separately to prevent cross-contamination, with patient and healthy donor samples processed together. Using the immunoSEQ multiplex PCR, TCRB sequences were amplified from cDNA into 87-bp fragments spanning the CDR3 region. Amplicons were sequenced on the Illumina HiSeq platform. Per the source publication's procedure: Synthetic template baselines were used to correct PCR bias computationally, reads within Hamming distance 2 were collapsed together, and singletons that could not be merged were discarded. Reads were aligned against IMGT to assign V, D and J genes, CDR3 length and insertions or deletions at six rearrangement sites. Within each subset, clonotype counts were normalized to sorted cell number, and only after that were true diversity and Gini coefficients computed with the tcR R package. The overlap coefficient, calculated on TCRB nucleotide sequences, was used to quantify repertoire sharing. TCRdb re-hosts the immuneACCESS table, in-frame sequences only. Its copies lack some clones; in the studies checked, an unresolved V gene accounts for under half of them, and the cause for the rest is not known. Clone size and V and J calls were adopted from that table, with D and trimming inferred from the DNA. The sample table contains 95,000 to 150,000 clones; only one count was recorded for roughly 15% of them. Jointly, the top ten make up 2% to 2.5% of the sample.

The study at large found these results: Naive, central memory and regulatory TCRB repertoires appeared more similar among patients than among healthy donors. Because cDNA was sequenced instead of genomic DNA, activated cells with high expression could be over-represented, although the groups did not differ in activation or CD3 levels. Because small numbers of individuals were included in the HLA sub-analyses, any influence of HLA type on TCRB rearrangement was left unresolved. PCR may preferentially amplify shorter templates, but because patient and control samples were amplified and corrected together, any resulting skew would affect both groups equally. At VDJ recombination sites, patients with type 1 diabetes made fewer insertions and deleted more nucleotides, a pattern implying thymic rearrangement abnormalities. In all four CD4+ subsets, TCRB CDR3 length was moderately but significantly shorter in type 1 diabetes patients.

As to this clone: It has no known antigen specificity. Nothing much larger sits one base from this clone, and base qualities are not available.

From each donor, a single peripheral blood sample of 90 to 150 mL on average was drawn into heparinised tubes. A BD FACSAria II was used to sort naive, central memory, regulatory and stem cell-like memory CD4+ T cells with a panel that included CD45RO, CCR7, CD25, CD127, CD95 and CD27. Every sorted population had a purity above 95%. PBMCs were separated immediately by Lymphoprep density gradient centrifugation and were stained directly, without being cultured. To minimize batch effects, samples were stained and sorted in pairs, one healthy donor with one patient per experiment. What was sequenced was central memory CD4+ T cells from blood. Recombination joined TRBV6-5 with TRBJ2-3, and TRBD1 may be the D gene, going by 6 matching bases. This TCR was sampled from a man aged 25 to 40 with type 1 diabetes. The CDR3 is CASSLGQYLTDTQYF. The sequenced DNA: TGTGCCAGCAGCCTCGGACAGTATCTCACAGATACGCAGTATTTT.